Shown below are 24 T cell receptor beta chains from a single sample sequenced in a study of blood T cell repertoires in COVID-19. Generated by immunoSEQ multiplex PCR, the TCRdb table keeps only in-frame clones and is missing some. This table holds some 390,000 clones, around 90% found once. Sequencing was done on a sample of peripheral blood. The receptors shown here come from a human donor in a cohort sampled during active COVID-19.

The chain couples TRBV3-1 (or the pseudogene TRBV3-2) to TRBJ2-3, with 7 bases lining up with TRBD2. The CDR3 is 15 residues long. Germline trimming cut 7 bases from V and 9 bases from J; bases unmatched to any gene: 16. Germline CDR1 is LGHDT and CDR2 is YNNKEL (reference sequence). CDR3 coding DNA: TGTGCCAGCACGCCGACGCGGCTAGCGGCAGGAACGCAGTATTTT. Protein sequence: CASTPTRLAAGTQYF.

This clone was seen only a few times. This chain links TRBV6-4 with TRBJ1-1, with 7 bases that match TRBD1. The CDR3 extends over 13 amino acids. CDR1 and CDR2 from the germline V gene are MRHNA and SNTAGT. V was clipped by 5 bases and J by 1 base; unmatched bases: 1. CDR3: CASSTGANTEAFF. The DNA of the CDR3 is TGTGCCAGCAGTACAGGGGCGAACACTGAAGCTTTCTTT.

V gene TRBV2 combines with J gene TRBJ2-7; D is unclear. Germline assignment: CDR1 SNHLY and CDR2 FYNNEI. The V gene lost 6 bases and the J gene lost 6 bases, with 12 bases spanning the gap. The CDR3 contains 12 residues. CDR3 amino acids: CASSLSSGEQYF. CDR3 coding DNA: TGTGCCAGCAGCCTCAGCTCGGGCGAGCAGTACTTC.

The J gene is TRBJ2-3, the V gene TRBV9; weak D call: TRBD1 (5 bases). The CDR3 contains 15 residues. Germline-derived CDR1 and CDR2 are SGDLS and YYNGEE. V was shortened by 0 bases and J by 5 bases, with 13 bases between the two germline ends. This CDR3 reads CASSVGGLLLDTQYF. As DNA, the CDR3 is TGTGCCAGCAGCGTAGGGGGCCTTTTATTAGATACGCAGTATTTT.

The rearrangement joins TRBV10-1 to TRBJ2-2; 11 positions agree with TRBD1. Germline CDR1 reads WNHNN; CDR2 reads SYGVQD (reference sequence). The CDR3 extends over 15 amino acids. Losses at the gene ends were 10 bases for V and 3 bases for J; bases not matched to a gene: 7. The DNA of the CDR3 is TGCGCCACCCACCGGGACAGGGGGGACACCGGGGAGCTGTTTTTT. Its protein is CATHRDRGDTGELFF.

The genes are TRBV21-1 and TRBJ1-6. TRBV21-1 is marked as a pseudogene. This CDR3 contains 17 residues. The CDR3 protein is CASSKAFRGAGDSPLHF. CDR3 in DNA: TGTGCCAGCAGCAAAGCGTTTCGGGGGGCTGGGGATTCACCCCTCCACTTT.

This sequence joins TRBV5-1 and TRBJ1-5, with 8 positions matching TRBD1. The CDR3 length is 17 residues. V lost 4 bases to trimming and J lost 5 bases; unmatched junction nucleotides: 14. Germline V gene data show CDR1 as SGHRS and CDR2 as YFSETQ. As DNA, the CDR3 is TGCGCCAGCAGCCCTAGACCCCGGACAGGGTCGGATCAGCCCCAGCATTTT. Translation gives CASSPRPRTGSDQPQHF.

This clone was recorded a few times. V and J are TRBV30 and TRBJ2-7; 8 nucleotides align to TRBD2. The junction had 10 bases not matched to a gene; V was cut back by 5 bases and J by 7 bases. Germline V gene lookup returns CDR1 GTSNPN and CDR2 SVGIG (reference sequence). This CDR3 contains 13 residues. This CDR3 reads CAWEAGELAEQYF. The CDR3, as DNA: TGTGCCTGGGAAGCGGGAGAGCTTGCAGAGCAGTACTTC. The whole variable domain, filled in from reference TRBV30 and TRBJ2-7, reads SQTIHQWPATLVQPVGSPLSLECTVEGTSNPNLYWYRQAAGRGLQLLFYSVGIGQISSEVPQNLSASRPQDRQFILSSKKLLLSDSGFYLCAWEAGELAEQYFGPGTRLTVT.

As regards this clone: Other DNA sequences in this sample translate to the same CDR3. The chain couples TRBV19 to TRBJ1-2; 8 nucleotides line up with TRBD1. J lost 7 bases, V lost 6 bases, and 7 bases had no gene match. The CDR3 is made up of 13 amino acids. Germline loops: CDR1 LNHDA, CDR2 SQIVND (reference sequence). As DNA, the CDR3 is TGTGCCAGTAGCCCTCCGGACAGGGCTGGCTACACCTTC. Translated, it gives CASSPPDRAGYTF.

The chain recombines TRBV30 with TRBJ1-1, with a possible D match to TRBD1 (6 bases). With 2 bases removed from V and 0 bases from J, the gap between germline ends came to 22 bases. This CDR3 comprises 18 residues. CDR1 GTSNPN and CDR2 SVGIG come from the germline V gene (reference sequence). CDR3 residues: CAWSRRFGTDRMNTEAFF. CDR3 in DNA: TGTGCCTGGAGTAGGCGGTTTGGAACGGACAGAATGAACACTGAAGCTTTCTTT.

The chain recombines TRBV6-4 with TRBJ2-5; 9 positions match TRBD2. The CDR3 loop spans 17 amino acids. Germline V gene lookup returns CDR1 MRHNA and CDR2 SNTAGT. The V gene end was trimmed by 10 bases and the J gene end by 2 bases; junction bases not matched to a gene: 17. CDR3 sequence: CATVFDGAGGVQETQYF. The CDR3 DNA sequence: TGTGCCACGGTATTCGACGGGGCGGGAGGGGTACAAGAGACCCAGTACTTC.

V gene TRBV5-1 combines with J gene TRBJ2-5; weak D call: TRBD2 (6 bases). Looked up from germline, CDR1 is SGHRS and CDR2 is YFSETQ. The CDR3 has 15 residues. Trimming left V 4 bases short and J 5 bases short, with 18 bases between. The CDR3 DNA sequence: TGCGCCAGCAGCCCCGTTCGCAGCGGGTCTGAGACCCAGTACTTC. This encodes CASSPVRSGSETQYF.

V usage is TRBV5-4 and J usage is TRBJ1-2; 9 positions agree with TRBD1. This CDR3 has 16 amino acids. V shed 4 bases, J shed 6 bases, and the junction held 13 bases outside the gene matches. Germline V lookup: CDR1 SGHNT, CDR2 YYREEE (reference sequence). CDR3 DNA sequence: TGTGCCAGCAGCCCCCCTCCGGGACAGGGCTCGAATGGCTACACCTTC. Its translation is CASSPPPGQGSNGYTF. Combining the CDR3 with reference TRBV5-4 and TRBJ1-2 gives the whole variable domain ETGVTQSPTHLIKTRGQQVTLRCSSQSGHNTVSWYQQALGQGPQFIFQYYREEENGRGNFPPRFSGLQFPNYSSELNVNALELDDSALYLCASSPPPGQGSNGYTFGSGTRLTVV.

This clone has a single count. CDR3 DNA sequence: TGTGCCAGCAGCTGGAGGGGGCGCGCCGAAACTCAAGAGACCCAGTACTTC. Translation: CASSWRGRAETQETQYF. This rearrangement joins TRBV5-4 to TRBJ2-5, with D maybe TRBD1 (7 bases). The germline V and J ends were trimmed by 3 bases and 2 bases, with 20 bases remaining between them. This CDR3 has 17 amino acids. Per germline, CDR1 SGHNT and CDR2 YYREEE (reference sequence).

This clone was observed a single time. The J gene is TRBJ2-1, the V gene TRBV19; TRBD2 matches at 12 bases. This CDR3 has 16 amino acids. J gave up 3 bases and V 7 bases, and 7 bases lay outside the gene matches. Germline V gene lookup returns CDR1 LNHDA and CDR2 SQIVND (reference sequence). CDR3 region: CASTRLAGAVYNEQFF. In nucleotides, the CDR3 is TGTGCCAGTACTAGACTAGCGGGAGCAGTCTACAATGAGCAGTTCTTC.

The chain is built from TRBV27 and TRBJ2-1; D gene uncertain. The V and J ends lost 0 bases and 8 bases respectively, with 8 bases between them. There are 13 residues in the CDR3. From germline, CDR1 is MNHEY and CDR2 SMNVEV (reference sequence). As DNA, the CDR3 is TGTGCCAGCAGTTTATCGACTCGCCATGAGCAGTTCTTC. Protein product: CASSLSTRHEQFF.

The V gene is TRBV29-1, the J gene TRBJ1-2; tentatively, D is TRBD1 (5 bases). The V end was cut by 7 bases, the J end by 6 bases, with 15 bases between. Germline values: CDR1 SQVTM, CDR2 ANQGSEA. The CDR3 is 12 residues long. CDR3 sequence (DNA): TGCAGCGCAGAACATGGCAGGGATGGCTACACCTTC. Protein: CSAEHGRDGYTF. Full variable domain (missing parts from reference TRBV29-1 and TRBJ1-2): SAVISQKPSRDICQRGTSLTIQCQVDSQVTMMFWYRQQPGQSLTLIATANQGSEATYESGFVIDKFPISRPNLTFSTLTVSNMSPEDSSIYLCSAEHGRDGYTFGSGTRLTVV.

This chain links TRBV7-2 with TRBJ2-3, with D tentatively TRBD2 (5 bases). CDR1 and CDR2 from the germline V gene are SGHTA and FQGNSA. The CDR3 runs 15 residues. V lost 1 base, J lost 6 bases, and 14 bases lay in between. CDR3 sequence: CASSLDRTRGDTQYF. For the CDR3, the DNA is TGTGCCAGCAGCTTAGATAGGACCAGAGGGGATACGCAGTATTTT.

V and J are TRBV11-3 and TRBJ2-1; TRBD2 aligns across 7 bases. The CDR3 loop spans 14 amino acids. CDR1 SGHNT and CDR2 YENEEA come from the germline V gene. The ends lost 7 bases at V and 2 bases at J; junction bases unmatched: 5. CDR3 sequence: CASTRSGTYNEQFF. For the CDR3, the DNA is TGTGCCAGCACCCGAAGCGGGACCTACAATGAGCAGTTCTTC. Drawing the rest from reference TRBV11-3 and TRBJ2-1, the complete variable domain is EAGVVQSPRYKIIEKKQPVAFWCNPISGHNTLYWYLQNLGQGPELLIRYENEEAVDDSQLPKDRFSAERLKGVDSTLKIQPAELGDSAVYLCASTRSGTYNEQFFGPGTRLTVL.

V gene TRBV11-2 combines with J gene TRBJ2-7; 7 bases are a match to TRBD1. The germline gives CDR1 SGHAT, CDR2 FQNNGV. Trimming removed 6 bases from V and 5 bases from J; junction bases left unmatched: 10. The CDR3 runs to 14 residues. This chain's CDR3 is CASRPHLTGNEQYF. The CDR3 coding sequence is TGTGCCAGCAGACCCCATTTGACAGGGAACGAGCAGTACTTC.

The chain couples TRBV30 to TRBJ1-2; 9 positions match TRBD1. The CDR3 has 14 residues. V was pared by 5 bases and J by 0 bases, with 4 bases of the junction left unmatched. CDR1 and CDR2 (germline): GTSNPN, SVGIG (reference sequence). CDR3: CAWDRGLSNYGYTF. CDR3 coding DNA: TGTGCCTGGGACAGGGGGTTGTCTAACTATGGCTACACCTTC.

The DNA for the CDR3 is TGCGCCAGCAGCTTGCCCCTTGCGGGAGTGGGAGAGACCCAGTACTTC. Translating gives CASSLPLAGVGETQYF. V is TRBV5-1 and J is TRBJ2-5; 7 bases agree with TRBD2. With V trimmed by 1 base and J by 4 bases, 10 bases remained unmatched. Germline V lookup: CDR1 SGHRS, CDR2 YFSETQ. This CDR3 region has 16 residues. Variable domain in full (rest from reference TRBV5-1 and TRBJ2-5): KAGVTQTPRYLIKTRGQQVTLSCSPISGHRSVSWYQQTPGQGLQFLFEYFSETQRNKGNFPGRFSGRQFSNSRSEMNVSTLELGDSALYLCASSLPLAGVGETQYFGPGTRLLVL.

The genes are TRBV3-1 (or the pseudogene TRBV3-2) and TRBJ2-1, with D unresolved. Germline V gene sequence: CDR1 LGHDT, CDR2 YNNKEL (reference sequence). This CDR3 has 13 residues. Trimming stripped 0 bases from V and 9 bases from J, with 9 bases between. CDR3 coding DNA: TGTGCCAGCAGCCAAGATGTGAGTCGTGAGCAGTTCTTC. Encoded protein: CASSQDVSREQFF.

The rearrangement links TRBV5-4 to TRBJ2-5; D is perhaps TRBD2 (5 bases). The CDR3 consists of 15 residues. CDR1 and CDR2 (germline): SGHNT, YYREEE (reference sequence). V dropped 4 bases and J dropped 2 bases, with 15 bases sitting between them. CDR3 protein: CASSTVPGIQETQYF. The CDR3 DNA reads as TGTGCCAGCAGCACCGTCCCCGGGATTCAAGAGACCCAGTACTTC.